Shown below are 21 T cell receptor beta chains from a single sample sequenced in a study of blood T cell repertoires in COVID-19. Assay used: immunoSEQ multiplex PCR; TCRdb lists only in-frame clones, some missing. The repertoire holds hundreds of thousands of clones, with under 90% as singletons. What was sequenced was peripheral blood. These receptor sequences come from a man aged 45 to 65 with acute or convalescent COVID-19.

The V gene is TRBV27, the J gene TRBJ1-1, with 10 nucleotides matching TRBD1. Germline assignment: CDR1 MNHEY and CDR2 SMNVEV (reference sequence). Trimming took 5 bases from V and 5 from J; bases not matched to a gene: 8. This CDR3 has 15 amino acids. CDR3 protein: CASSPSRQGATEAFF. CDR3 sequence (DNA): TGTGCCAGCAGTCCATCTCGACAGGGGGCGACTGAAGCTTTCTTT.

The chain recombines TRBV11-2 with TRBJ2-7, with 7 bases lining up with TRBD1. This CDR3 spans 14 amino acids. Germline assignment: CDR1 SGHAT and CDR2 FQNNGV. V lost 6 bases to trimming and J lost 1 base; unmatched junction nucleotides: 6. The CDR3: CASRKPGQSYEQYF. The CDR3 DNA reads TGTGCCAGCAGAAAGCCGGGACAGTCCTACGAGCAGTACTTC.

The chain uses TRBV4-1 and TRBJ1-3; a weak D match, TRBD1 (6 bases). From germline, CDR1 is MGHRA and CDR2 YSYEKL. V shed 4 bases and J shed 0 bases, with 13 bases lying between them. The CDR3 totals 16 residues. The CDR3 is CASSRGDRRSGNTIYF. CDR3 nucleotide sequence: TGCGCCAGCAGCCGAGGAGACAGGCGCTCTGGAAACACCATATATTTT.

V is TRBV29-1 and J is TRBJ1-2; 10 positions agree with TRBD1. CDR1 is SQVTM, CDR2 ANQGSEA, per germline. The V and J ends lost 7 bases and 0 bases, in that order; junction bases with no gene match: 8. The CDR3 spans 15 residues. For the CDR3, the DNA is TGCAGCGGCCGGACAGGGGGGGAGACTAACTATGGCTACACCTTC. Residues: CSGRTGGETNYGYTF.

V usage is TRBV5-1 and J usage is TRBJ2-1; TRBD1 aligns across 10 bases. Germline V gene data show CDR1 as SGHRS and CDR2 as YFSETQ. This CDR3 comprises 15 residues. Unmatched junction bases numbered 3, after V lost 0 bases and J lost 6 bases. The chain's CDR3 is CASSLDWDRGNEQFF. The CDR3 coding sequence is TGCGCCAGCAGCTTGGATTGGGACAGGGGCAATGAGCAGTTCTTC.

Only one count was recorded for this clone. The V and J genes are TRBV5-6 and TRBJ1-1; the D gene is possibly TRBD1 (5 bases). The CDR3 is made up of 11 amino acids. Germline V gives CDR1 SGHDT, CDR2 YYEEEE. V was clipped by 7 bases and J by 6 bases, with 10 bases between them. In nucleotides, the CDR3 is TGTGCCAGCGTCAGGGAGGCTGAAGCTTTCTTT. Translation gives CASVREAEAFF.

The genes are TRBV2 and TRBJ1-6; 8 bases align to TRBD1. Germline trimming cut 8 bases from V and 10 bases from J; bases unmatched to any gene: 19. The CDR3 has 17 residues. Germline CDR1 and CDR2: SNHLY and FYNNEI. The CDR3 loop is CASYGDPRGQAKSPLHF. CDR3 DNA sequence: TGTGCCAGCTATGGGGATCCCCGGGGACAGGCGAAGTCACCCCTCCACTTT.

The chain's CDR3 is CASSMDGDRGDYGYTF. In DNA, the CDR3 is TGTGCCAGTAGTATGGATGGGGACAGGGGCGACTATGGCTACACCTTC. The chain is built from TRBV19 and TRBJ1-2; 10 bases line up with TRBD1. The CDR3 is made up of 16 amino acids. Germline CDR1 is LNHDA and CDR2 is SQIVND (reference sequence). Trimming cost V 3 bases and J 3 bases; bases outside gene matches: 7.

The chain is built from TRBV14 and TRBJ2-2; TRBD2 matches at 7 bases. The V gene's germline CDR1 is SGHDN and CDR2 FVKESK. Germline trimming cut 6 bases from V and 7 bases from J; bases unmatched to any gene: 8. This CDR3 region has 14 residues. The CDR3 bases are TGTGCCAGCAGATCCGAGCGGGGTCTCGGGGAGCTGTTTTTT. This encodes CASRSERGLGELFF.

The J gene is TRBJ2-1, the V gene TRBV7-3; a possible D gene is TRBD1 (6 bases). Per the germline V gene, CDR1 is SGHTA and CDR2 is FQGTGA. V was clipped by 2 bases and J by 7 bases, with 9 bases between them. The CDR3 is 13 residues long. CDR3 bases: TGTGCCAGCAGCTTAGACAGGAGTAATGAGCAGTTCTTC. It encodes CASSLDRSNEQFF.

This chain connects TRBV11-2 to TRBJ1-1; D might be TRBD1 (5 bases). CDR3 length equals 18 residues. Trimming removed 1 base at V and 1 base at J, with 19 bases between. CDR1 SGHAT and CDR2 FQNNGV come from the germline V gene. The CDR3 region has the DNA TGTGCCAGCAGCTTAGGTACCCGTCGGGGCGGGGAGAACACTGAAGCTTTCTTT. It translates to CASSLGTRRGGENTEAFF.

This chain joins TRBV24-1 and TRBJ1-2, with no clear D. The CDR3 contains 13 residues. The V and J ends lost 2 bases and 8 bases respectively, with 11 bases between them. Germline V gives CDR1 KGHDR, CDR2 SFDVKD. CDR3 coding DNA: TGTGCCACCAGTGATTGGCGGGGTCGAGGCTACACCTTC. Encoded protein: CATSDWRGRGYTF.

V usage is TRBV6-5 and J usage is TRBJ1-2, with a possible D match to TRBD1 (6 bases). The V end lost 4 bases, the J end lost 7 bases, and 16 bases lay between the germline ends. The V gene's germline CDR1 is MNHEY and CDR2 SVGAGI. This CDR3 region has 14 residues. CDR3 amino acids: CASSSTGHLGGYTF. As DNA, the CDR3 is TGTGCCAGCAGTTCTACGGGACATTTGGGTGGCTACACCTTC.

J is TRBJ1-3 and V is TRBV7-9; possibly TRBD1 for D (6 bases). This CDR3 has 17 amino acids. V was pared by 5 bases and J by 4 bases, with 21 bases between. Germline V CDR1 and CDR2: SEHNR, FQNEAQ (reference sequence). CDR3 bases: TGTGCCAGCAGCCCCCTAGGGGGGGGCTCCGCGGGAAACACCATATATTTT. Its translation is CASSPLGGGSAGNTIYF. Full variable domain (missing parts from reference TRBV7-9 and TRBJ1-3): DTGVSQNPRHKITKRGQNVTFRCDPISEHNRLYWYRQTLGQGPEFLTYFQNEAQLEKSRLLSDRFSAERPKGSFSTLEIQRTEQGDSAMYLCASSPLGGGSAGNTIYFGEGSWLTVV.

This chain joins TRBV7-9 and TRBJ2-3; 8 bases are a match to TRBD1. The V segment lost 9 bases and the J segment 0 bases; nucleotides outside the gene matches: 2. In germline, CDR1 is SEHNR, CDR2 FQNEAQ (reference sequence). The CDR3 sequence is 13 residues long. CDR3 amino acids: CARGQGSTDTQYF. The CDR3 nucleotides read TGTGCCAGAGGACAGGGAAGCACAGATACGCAGTATTTT.

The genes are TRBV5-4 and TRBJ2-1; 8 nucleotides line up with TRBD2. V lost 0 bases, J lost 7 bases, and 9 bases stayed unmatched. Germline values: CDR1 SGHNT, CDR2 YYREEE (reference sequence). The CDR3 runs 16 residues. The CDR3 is CASSLAGLAGSNEQFF. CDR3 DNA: TGTGCCAGCAGCTTGGCGGGATTAGCGGGGTCAAATGAGCAGTTCTTC. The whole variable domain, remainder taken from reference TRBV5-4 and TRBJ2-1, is ETGVTQSPTHLIKTRGQQVTLRCSSQSGHNTVSWYQQALGQGPQFIFQYYREEENGRGNFPPRFSGLQFPNYSSELNVNALELDDSALYLCASSLAGLAGSNEQFFGPGTRLTVL.

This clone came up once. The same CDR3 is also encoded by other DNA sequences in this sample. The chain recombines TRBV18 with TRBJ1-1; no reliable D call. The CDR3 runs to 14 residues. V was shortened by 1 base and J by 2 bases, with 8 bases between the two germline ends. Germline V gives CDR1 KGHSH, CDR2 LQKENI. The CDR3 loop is CASSPQGGNTEAFF. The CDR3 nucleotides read TGTGCCAGCTCACCACAGGGAGGTAACACTGAAGCTTTCTTT.

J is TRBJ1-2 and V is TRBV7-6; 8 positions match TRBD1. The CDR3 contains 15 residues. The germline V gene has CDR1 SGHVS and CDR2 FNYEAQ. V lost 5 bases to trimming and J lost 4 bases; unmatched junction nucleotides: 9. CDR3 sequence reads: CASSPILDRVYGYTF. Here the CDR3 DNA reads TGTGCCAGCAGCCCAATTCTGGACAGGGTCTATGGCTACACCTTC.

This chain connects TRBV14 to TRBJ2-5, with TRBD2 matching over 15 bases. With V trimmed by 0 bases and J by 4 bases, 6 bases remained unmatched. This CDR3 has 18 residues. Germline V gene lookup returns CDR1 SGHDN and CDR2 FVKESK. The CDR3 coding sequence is TGTGCCAGCAGCCAAGATTGGGGACTAGCGGGGGGAGTAGAGACCCAGTACTTC. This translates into CASSQDWGLAGGVETQYF. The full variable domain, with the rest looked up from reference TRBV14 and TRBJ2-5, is EAGVTQFPSHSVIEKGQTVTLRCDPISGHDNLYWYRRVMGKEIKFLLHFVKESKQDESGMPNNRFLAERTGGTYSTLKVQPAELEDSGVYFCASSQDWGLAGGVETQYFGPGTRLLVL.

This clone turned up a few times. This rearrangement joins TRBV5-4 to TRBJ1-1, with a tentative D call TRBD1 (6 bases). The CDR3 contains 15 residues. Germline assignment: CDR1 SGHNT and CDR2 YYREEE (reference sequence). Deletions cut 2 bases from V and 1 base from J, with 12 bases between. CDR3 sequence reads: CASSFYGGPNTEAFF. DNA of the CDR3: TGTGCCAGCAGCTTCTACGGGGGGCCGAACACTGAAGCTTTCTTT.

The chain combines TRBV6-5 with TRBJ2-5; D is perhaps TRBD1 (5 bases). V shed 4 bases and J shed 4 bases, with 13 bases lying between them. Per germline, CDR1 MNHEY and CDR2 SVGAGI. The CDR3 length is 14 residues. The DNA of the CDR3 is TGTGCCAGCAGTTCTACTGGGGCCCCAGAGACCCAGTACTTC. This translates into CASSSTGAPETQYF.